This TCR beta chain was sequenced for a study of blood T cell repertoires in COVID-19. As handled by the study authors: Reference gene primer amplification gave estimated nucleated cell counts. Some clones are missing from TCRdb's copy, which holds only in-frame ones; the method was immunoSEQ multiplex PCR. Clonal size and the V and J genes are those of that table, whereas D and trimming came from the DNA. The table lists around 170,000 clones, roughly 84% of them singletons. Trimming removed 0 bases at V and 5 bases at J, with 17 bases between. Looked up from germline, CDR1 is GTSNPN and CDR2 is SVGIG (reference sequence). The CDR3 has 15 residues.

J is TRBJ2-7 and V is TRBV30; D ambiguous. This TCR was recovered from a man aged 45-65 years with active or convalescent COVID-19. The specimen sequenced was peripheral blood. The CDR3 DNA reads TGTGCCTGGAGTGTTAGCCTTGACTCCCTGGACGAGCAGTACTTC. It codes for CAWSVSLDSLDEQYF.